This T cell receptor (beta chain) emerged from a study of metastatic and nonmetastatic thyroid tumors. Whole-study context: Malignant thyroid and benign thyroid patients provided blood and tumor or nodule tissue whose repertoires were compared. Study-wide points: According to reports, the diversity of TCR beta was significantly higher in malignant thyroid tumors than in benign nodules, and this held in both blood and tumor samples.

All patients were treatment-naive before thyroid surgery. V was pared by 4 bases and J by 6 bases, with 16 bases of the junction left unmatched. There are 16 residues in the CDR3. In germline, CDR1 is DFQATT, CDR2 SNEGSKA (reference sequence). In the study's own analysis: Building a distant-metastasis classifier for papillary thyroid cancer drew on CDR3 differences across clinicopathological groups. MiXCR was used by TCRdb to re-call the PCR reads. What appears here as the V and J calls and clone size reflects TCRdb's work, not the paper's. The sample yields about 20,000 clones, roughly 15% seen once. About this clone itself: Its specificity is not known.

This chain links TRBV20-1 with TRBJ2-3, with 7 bases aligning to TRBD2. This receptor was identified in a female donor with papillary thyroid cancer or a benign thyroid nodule (not recorded which). Some clones in this sample may be carry-over from other donors' samples. Sequencing was performed on blood. DNA of the CDR3: TGCAGTGCTAATAACCTTGGGCTAGCGGAAGAGGATACGCAGTATTTT. It specifies CSANNLGLAEEDTQYF.